Included here is one T cell receptor beta chain sequence, with context. The antigen remains unidentified. This sample stems from a study of identical twins. TCRdb recomputed calls from the 5' RACE reads with MiXCR, one row per CDR3 protein. The sample records a few hundred thousand distinct CDR3 sequences, approximately 24% being singletons. Study-wide findings and caveats: When twins shared out-of-frame alpha sequences, those sequences had excess low generation probability.

J lost 5 bases, V lost 0 bases, and 6 bases had no gene match. The CDR3 is 15 residues long. CDR1 and CDR2 (germline): MNHEY, SVGAGI. These records were also assigned to another study, of T cells expressing NK-cell markers.

Sample: CD4+ T cells sorted from blood. The chain couples TRBV6-5 to TRBJ2-7, with TRBD1 matching 8 bases. The receptor comes from a woman aged 18-29 years in good health. CDR3 residues: CASSYSFRGQDEQYF. The CDR3 DNA reads as TGTGCCAGCAGTTACTCGTTCAGGGGGCAAGACGAGCAGTACTTC.